This TCR beta chain was identified during a study of OX40 agonist ivuxolimab in advanced cancers. Broadly, across the study: Ivuxolimab, which targeted the costimulatory receptor OX40 (CD134), was an agonistic, fully human IgG2 monoclonal antibody. Among the approximately 50 dose-escalation patients, around 19 had hepatocellular carcinoma, 15 melanoma, 9 renal cell carcinoma and 9 head and neck cancer. The paper reports the monotherapy dose-escalation portion (N of about 50 patients) of the phase I ivuxolimab trial. In the dose-escalation cohort, approximately 83% of patients were male, and the mean age was roughly 60 years with a range of about 20 to 90. Peripheral TCRbeta sequencing was intended to test whether TCR sequence diversity was altered and clonal T-cell expansion was caused by ivuxolimab. Prior anti-PD-1, anti-PD-L1 or anti-CTLA-4 therapy was permitted, and checkpoint inhibitors had been received by 30% to 40% of dose-escalation patients. Intravenous ivuxolimab was administered to patients every 2 weeks at six dose levels: 0.01, 0.1, 0.3, 1.5, 3 and 10 mg/kg. Three dose-escalation patients achieved partial responses, one with hepatocellular carcinoma and two with cutaneous melanoma.

Its CDR3 holds 15 amino acids, cysteine through phenylalanine. The retained sequence is limited to the CDR3, 45 bases, with the frame set at the first base. The germline V gene sets CDR1 to SGDLS and CDR2 to YYNGEE. V is shortened by 0 bases, J by 8 bases, and the region joining them spans 15 bases. The research as a whole found: In the 0.1-3.0 mg/kg groups, partial responders had among the lowest normalized peripheral clonal expansion, particularly in CD8+ T cells. Antigen specificity was not determined for the clonally expanded peripheral T cells. After ivuxolimab, CD8+ T cells had more expanded clones than CD4+ T cells on average. Low levels of normalized T-cell clonal expansion were also seen in some nonresponding patients. At doses of 0.1 to 3.0 mg/kg, clonal expansion of both CD4+ and CD8+ blood T cells was observed from baseline to week 6.

Note on this clone: The antigen it recognizes is unknown. Base qualities are not provided; no much larger clone lies one nucleotide away.

For sequencing of the TCRbeta CDR3 region, genomic DNA was extracted from the sorted cells. The immunoSEQ Assay was used for sequencing of TCRbeta CDR3 regions. What TCRdb holds here is the immuneACCESS table cut down to in-frame rearrangements. Part of the clones is not present; checked against another copy, under half of the missing clones reflect an unresolved V gene, and the others are unexplained. This sample gives around 59,000 clones in total; roughly nine tenths of them show up just once. The ten largest account for roughly 12% of the sample. The trial excluded patients who had a history of autoimmune disease or were on systemic immunosuppression. Peripheral blood for TCR sequencing was collected from all dose cohorts at baseline, on cycle 4 day 1, and on cycle 7 day 1. Samples came from an open-label, multicenter, first-in-human phase I dose-escalation trial of ivuxolimab. Adults with locally advanced or metastatic melanoma, renal cell carcinoma, hepatocellular carcinoma or head and neck squamous cell carcinoma were enrolled in the trial. Before TCR sequencing, CD4+ T cells and CD8+ T cells from peripheral blood were sorted into separate populations.

This chain is built from TRBV9 and TRBJ2-1; a confident D gene designation cannot be given. The clonotype originates from an adult with an advanced solid tumor such as melanoma, head and neck, liver or kidney cancer. The sample here was CD4+ or CD8+ T cells sorted from blood, taken in a trial of the OX40 agonist ivuxolimab. The DNA is TGTGCCAGCAGCGTAGGATTAGGGCAAGTCTATGAGCAGTTCTTC. It codes for CASSVGLGQVYEQFF.